The rows below give T cell receptor beta chains drawn from one sample of a study of OX40 agonist ivuxolimab in advanced cancers. Clones were read by immunoSEQ multiplex PCR, and TCRdb kept only the in-frame ones, dropping some. The data contain more than 65,000 clones, over 60% of them seen just once; the ten biggest clones take up about 2.2%. The sample was CD4+ or CD8+ T cells sorted from blood, taken in a trial of the OX40 agonist ivuxolimab. The receptors originated from an adult with an advanced solid tumor such as melanoma, head and neck, liver or kidney cancer. CDR3s include the opening cysteine and the closing phenylalanine or tryptophan. The order of the fields is V gene, clone size, J gene, CDR3 protein. Not every row has a clone size; where given, it reads once, few, many or a size class.

V gene: TRBV7-9
clone size: -
J gene: TRBJ2-5
CDR3 protein: CASSASGSGETQYF

V gene: TRBV19
clone size: -
J gene: TRBJ2-7
CDR3 protein: CASSSRGYEQYF

V gene: TRBV6-1
clone size: -
J gene: TRBJ2-4
CDR3 protein: CASSEFGQGSIQYF

V gene: TRBV2
clone size: -
J gene: TRBJ1-4
CDR3 protein: CASRNNLRGEKLFF

V gene: TRBV27
clone size: -
J gene: TRBJ2-7
CDR3 protein: CASSSSGRESEQYF

V gene: TRBV5-1
clone size: few
J gene: TRBJ2-5
CDR3 protein: CASSSTGGEGETQYF

V gene: TRBV28
clone size: once
J gene: TRBJ2-6
CDR3 protein: CASSFEGRGANVLTF

V gene: TRBV11-2
clone size: once
J gene: TRBJ1-4
CDR3 protein: CASSLGRNRGGNEKLFF

V gene: TRBV5-4
clone size: once
J gene: TRBJ1-1
CDR3 protein: CASSLQGVQAEAFF

V gene: TRBV7-8
clone size: -
J gene: TRBJ1-1
CDR3 protein: CASSSRGGNTEAFF